A selection of T cell receptor beta chains follows, all from one sample in a study of identical twins. TCRdb fed the 5' RACE reads into MiXCR, producing one record per CDR3 protein. The table shows 250,000 to 350,000 distinct CDR3 sequences, with roughly 9.8% occurring only once. The same data also went into a second study, on yellow fever vaccine responses in identical twins.

The sequencing input was CD8+ T cells sorted from blood. Receptors were obtained from a woman aged 18-35 years in good health. Both conserved end residues are part of each CDR3. A D gene is named only where the DNA matches it firmly. Clone size appears in some rows only: once, few, many, or a class for an expanded clone.

TRBJ2-5,TRBV27,few,TRBD2,TGTGCCAGCAGTGACCGCGGGGGAGATAGTCCGGAGACCCAGTACTTC,CASSDRGGDSPETQYF
TRBJ2-7,TRBV4-2,once,TRBD1,TGTGCCAGCAGCCAAGGGCCCCTAAAAGACAGGGATAATCGGAACGAGCAGTACTTC,CASSQGPLKDRDNRNEQYF
TRBJ2-5,TRBV5-4,.,.,TGTGCCAGCAGCTTCAGGGGGGGAGAGACCCAGTACTTC,CASSFRGGETQYF
TRBJ2-7,TRBV7-9,few,.,TGTGCCAGCAGCTTTCCCGGCGCCCTACTTTCCTACGAGCAGTACTTC,CASSFPGALLSYEQYF
TRBJ2-3,TRBV11-1,.,.,TGTGCCAGCAGCCCCTTTCCAGGGTTTGAGAGGACAGATACGCAGTATTTT,CASSPFPGFERTDTQYF
TRBJ2-1,TRBV21-1,.,.,TGTGCCAGCAGCCCCATAGCGGGGGCCACGGACAATGAGCAGTTCTTC,CASSPIAGATDNEQFF
TRBJ2-1,TRBV29-1,many,.,TGCAGCGGGAAACTAGCAGCTTACAATGAGCAGTTCTTC,CSGKLAAYNEQFF
TRBJ2-1,TRBV29-1,many,.,TGCAGCGTTGAATTACAGGCGGCCTACAATGAGCAGTTCTTC,CSVELQAAYNEQFF
TRBJ2-7,TRBV9,few,TRBD1,TGTGCCAGCAGCGGAGGGGGCCTAGGCGAGCAGTACTTC,CASSGGGLGEQYF
TRBJ2-1,TRBV6-2/TRBV6-3,few,TRBD2,TGTGCCAGCAGCGTCGGGACTAGAGATTACAATGAGCAGTTCTTC,CASSVGTRDYNEQFF
TRBJ1-2,TRBV7-9,.,TRBD1,TGTGCCAGCAGCACCCCGACAGGGCGGGAAAACTATGGCTACACCTTC,CASSTPTGRENYGYTF
TRBJ2-1,TRBV9,few,.,TGTGCCAGCAGCGTAGAAAAGGCTTGGGATGAGCAGTTCTTC,CASSVEKAWDEQFF
TRBJ2-7,TRBV30,.,.,TGTGCCGGAGGGTTTTCCTACGAGCAGTACTTC,CAGGFSYEQYF
TRBJ2-6,TRBV25-1,few,.,TGTGCCAGCAGTGTATACACTGGGGCCAACGTCCTGACTTTC,CASSVYTGANVLTF
TRBJ1-2,TRBV25-1,.,.,TGTGCCAGCAGTGAATTAAGGCAGGGCACCTATGGCTACACCTTC,CASSELRQGTYGYTF
TRBJ1-5,TRBV20-1,.,.,TGCAGTGCTAGAGACGCGGGGGCAGGTCAGCCCCAGCATTTT,CSARDAGAGQPQHF
TRBJ2-5,TRBV11-2,.,.,TGTGCCAGCAGCTTAGAAATCATGGGCCGACGGAAAGAGACCCAGTACTTC,CASSLEIMGRRKETQYF
TRBJ2-1,TRBV7-6,few,.,TGTGCCAGCAGCACAAGCAGACGGGACCCCTTTAGCGACAATGAGCAGTTCTTC,CASSTSRRDPFSDNEQFF
TRBJ2-7,TRBV6-5,many,.,TGTGCCAGCAAGAATCTCTACGAGCAGTACTTC,CASKNLYEQYF
TRBJ2-5,TRBV3-1,.,TRBD2,TGTGCCAGCAGCCTGTTAGCGGGGGGGCTTTCGGAGACCCAGTACTTC,CASSLLAGGLSETQYF
TRBJ2-1,TRBV29-1,.,.,TGCAGCGTTGCCAGACCCTTGGACTACTACAATGAGCAGTTCTTC,CSVARPLDYYNEQFF
TRBJ1-4,TRBV19,many,.,TGTGCCAGTGGGTGGCCGGATCGCAATGAAAAACTGTTTTTT,CASGWPDRNEKLFF
TRBJ2-3,TRBV27,.,.,TGTGCCAGCAGTTTTGAGGGGCCTAGCACAGATACGCAGTATTTT,CASSFEGPSTDTQYF
TRBJ1-5,TRBV7-6,many,TRBD1,TGTGCCAGCAGCTCAGAGCTGCAGGGGGCCAACAATCAGCCCCAGCATTTT,CASSSELQGANNQPQHF
TRBJ2-5,TRBV6-1,.,TRBD2,TGTGCCAGCAGTGAAGAACTAGCGGGCCTCCAAGAGACCCAGTACTTC,CASSEELAGLQETQYF
TRBJ2-3,TRBV25-1,.,.,TGTGCCAGCCAAAACTCATATACGCAGTATTTT,CASQNSYTQYF
TRBJ2-7,TRBV28,.,.,TGTGCCAGCAGTTTATATATGGGGGAGAGCTCCTACGAGCAGTACTTC,CASSLYMGESSYEQYF
TRBJ2-1,TRBV2,.,TRBD2,TGTGCCAGCAGTGTAACTAGCGGAGAGGCCCAAGATTTATTGCAGTTCTTC,CASSVTSGEAQDLLQFF
TRBJ2-1,TRBV28,.,TRBD2,TGTGCCAGCAGCCAGCCGGGACTAGCGGCCTACAATGAGCAGTTCTTC,CASSQPGLAAYNEQFF
TRBJ2-7,TRBV4-3,few,.,TGCGCCAGCAGCCAAGATCGGGGTGGGGGATACGAGCAGTACTTC,CASSQDRGGGYEQYF
TRBJ2-1,TRBV7-3,.,TRBD2,TGTGCCAGCAGGCCCAGCGGGGCCCGCTACAATGAGCAGTTCTTC,CASRPSGARYNEQFF
TRBJ2-5,TRBV6-7,.,TRBD2,TGTGCTAGAGTTGTTTACCTAGCGGAACGTAAAGAGACCCAGTACTTC,CARVVYLAERKETQYF
TRBJ2-7,TRBV7-9,.,TRBD1,TGTGCCAGCAGCGCGGGACAGGGTCGTTTCGACGAGCAGTACTTC,CASSAGQGRFDEQYF
TRBJ1-2,TRBV7-9,.,.,TGTGCCAGCAGCTGGGGGGGGCGCATAGATGGCTACACCTTC,CASSWGGRIDGYTF
TRBJ2-7,TRBV4-1,many,TRBD1,TGCGCCAGCAGCCAGGTGGACAGGGTAGGGTACGAGCAGTACTTC,CASSQVDRVGYEQYF
TRBJ1-5,TRBV4-1,.,.,TGCGCCAGCAGCCAATTTTCAGGGCTTCATCAGCCCCAGCATTTT,CASSQFSGLHQPQHF
TRBJ1-2,TRBV7-9,.,TRBD1,TGTGCCAGCAGCTTGCCGGGACAGGGGGCTGGTGGCTACACCTTC,CASSLPGQGAGGYTF
TRBJ1-1,TRBV7-3,.,.,TGTGCCAGCAGCACCCCCCGGGATTCTTTCACTGAAGCTTTCTTT,CASSTPRDSFTEAFF
TRBJ2-5,TRBV11-2,.,TRBD1,TGTGCCAGCAGCCCCAATGGGTGGGGACAGGCAGCTCAAGAGACCCAGTACTTC,CASSPNGWGQAAQETQYF
TRBJ2-7,TRBV27,.,TRBD2,TGTGCCAGCAGTTGGGGGACTAGTCCTTTGGGTGAGCAGTACTTC,CASSWGTSPLGEQYF
TRBJ1-4,TRBV29-1,few,TRBD1,TGCAGCGTTACCCCTGGGACAGCTGAAAAACTGTTTTTT,CSVTPGTAEKLFF